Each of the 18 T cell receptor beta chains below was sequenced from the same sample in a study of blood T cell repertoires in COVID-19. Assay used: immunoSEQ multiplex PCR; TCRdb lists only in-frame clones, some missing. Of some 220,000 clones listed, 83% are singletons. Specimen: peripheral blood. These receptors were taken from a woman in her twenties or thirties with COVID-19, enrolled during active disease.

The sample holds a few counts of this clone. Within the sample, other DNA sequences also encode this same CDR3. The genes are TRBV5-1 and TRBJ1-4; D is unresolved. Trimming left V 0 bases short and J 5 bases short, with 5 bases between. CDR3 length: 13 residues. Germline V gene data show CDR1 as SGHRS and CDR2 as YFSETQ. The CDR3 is CASSLGENEKLFF. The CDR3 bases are TGCGCCAGCAGCTTGGGCGAAAATGAAAAACTGTTTTTT.

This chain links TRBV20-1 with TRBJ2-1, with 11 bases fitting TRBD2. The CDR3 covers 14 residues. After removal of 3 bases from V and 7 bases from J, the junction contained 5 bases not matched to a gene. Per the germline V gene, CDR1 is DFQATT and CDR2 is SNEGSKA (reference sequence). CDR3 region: CSASRSSGRNEQFF. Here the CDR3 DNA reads TGCAGTGCTAGTAGGTCTAGCGGGAGGAATGAGCAGTTCTTC.

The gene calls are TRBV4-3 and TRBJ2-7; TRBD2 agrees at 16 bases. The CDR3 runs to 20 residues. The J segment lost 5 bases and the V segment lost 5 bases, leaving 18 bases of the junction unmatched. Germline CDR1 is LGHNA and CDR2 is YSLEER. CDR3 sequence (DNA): TGCGCCAGCAGCTATAACGTCCCGGGACTAGCGGGAGGGCTCGGAGACGAGCAGTACTTC. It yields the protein CASSYNVPGLAGGLGDEQYF.

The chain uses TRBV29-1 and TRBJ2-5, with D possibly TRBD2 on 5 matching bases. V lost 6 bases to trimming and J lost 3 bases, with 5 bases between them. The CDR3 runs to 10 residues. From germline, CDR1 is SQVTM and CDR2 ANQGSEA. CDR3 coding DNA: TGCAGCGTGGGAGAAGAGACCCAGTACTTC. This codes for CSVGEETQYF.

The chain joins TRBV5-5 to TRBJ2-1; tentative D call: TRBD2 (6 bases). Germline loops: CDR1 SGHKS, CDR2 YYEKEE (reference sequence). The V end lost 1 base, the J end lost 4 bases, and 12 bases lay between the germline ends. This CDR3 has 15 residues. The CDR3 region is CASSLMGGSYNEQFF. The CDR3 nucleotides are TGTGCCAGCAGCTTGATGGGGGGTTCATACAATGAGCAGTTCTTC.

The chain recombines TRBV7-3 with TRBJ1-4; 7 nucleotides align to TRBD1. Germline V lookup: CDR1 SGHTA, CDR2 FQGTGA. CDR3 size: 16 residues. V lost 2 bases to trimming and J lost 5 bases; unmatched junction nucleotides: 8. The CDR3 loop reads CASSLQSAGGNEKLFF. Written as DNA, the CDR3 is TGTGCCAGCAGCTTACAGTCCGCAGGGGGGAATGAAAAACTGTTTTTT.

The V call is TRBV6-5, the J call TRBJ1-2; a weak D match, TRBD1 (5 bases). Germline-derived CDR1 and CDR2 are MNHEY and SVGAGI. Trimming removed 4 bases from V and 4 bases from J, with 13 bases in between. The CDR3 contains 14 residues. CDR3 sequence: CASSSGRERYGYTF. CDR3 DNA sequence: TGTGCCAGCAGTTCAGGGAGGGAACGCTATGGCTACACCTTC.

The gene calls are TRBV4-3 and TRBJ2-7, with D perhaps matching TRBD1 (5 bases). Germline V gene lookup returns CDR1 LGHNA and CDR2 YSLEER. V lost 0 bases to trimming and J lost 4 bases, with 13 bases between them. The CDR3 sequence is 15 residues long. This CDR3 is CASSQERQGVYEQYF. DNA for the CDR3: TGCGCCAGCAGCCAAGAAAGGCAGGGTGTGTACGAGCAGTACTTC.

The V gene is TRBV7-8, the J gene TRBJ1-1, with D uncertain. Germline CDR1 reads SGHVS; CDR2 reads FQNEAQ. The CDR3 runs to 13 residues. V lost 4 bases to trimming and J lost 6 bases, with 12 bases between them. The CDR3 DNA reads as TGTGCCAGCAGCTCAAATCTGGAGGCTGAAGCTTTCTTT. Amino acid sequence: CASSSNLEAEAFF.

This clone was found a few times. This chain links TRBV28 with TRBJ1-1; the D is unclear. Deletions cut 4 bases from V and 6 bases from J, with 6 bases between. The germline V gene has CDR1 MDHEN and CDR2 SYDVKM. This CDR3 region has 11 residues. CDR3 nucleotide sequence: TGTGCCAGCAGTTCGTCTTCTGAAGCTTTCTTT. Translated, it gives CASSSSSEAFF. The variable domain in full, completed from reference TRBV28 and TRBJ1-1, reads DVKVTQSSRYLVKRTGEKVFLECVQDMDHENMFWYRQDPGLGLRLIYFSYDVKMKEKGDIPEGYSVSREKKERFSLILESASTNQTSMYLCASSSSSEAFFGQGTRLTVV.

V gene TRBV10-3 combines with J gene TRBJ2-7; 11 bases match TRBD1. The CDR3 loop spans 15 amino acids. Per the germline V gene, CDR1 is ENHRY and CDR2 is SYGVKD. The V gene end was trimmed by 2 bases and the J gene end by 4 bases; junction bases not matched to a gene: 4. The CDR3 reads CAISEPGQGAYEQYF. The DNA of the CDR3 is TGTGCCATCAGTGAGCCTGGACAGGGGGCTTACGAGCAGTACTTC.

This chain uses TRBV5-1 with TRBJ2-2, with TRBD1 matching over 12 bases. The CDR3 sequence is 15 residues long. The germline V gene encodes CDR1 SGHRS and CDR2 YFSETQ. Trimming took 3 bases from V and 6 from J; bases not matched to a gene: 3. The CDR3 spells CASSWGQGAAGELFF. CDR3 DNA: TGCGCCAGCAGCTGGGGACAGGGGGCGGCCGGGGAGCTGTTTTTT.

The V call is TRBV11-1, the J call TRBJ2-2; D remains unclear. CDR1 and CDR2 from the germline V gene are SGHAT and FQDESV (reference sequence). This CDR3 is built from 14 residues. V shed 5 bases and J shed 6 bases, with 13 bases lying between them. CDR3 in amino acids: CASSKNDIPGELFF. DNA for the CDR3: TGTGCCAGCAGCAAAAACGACATACCCGGGGAGCTGTTTTTT. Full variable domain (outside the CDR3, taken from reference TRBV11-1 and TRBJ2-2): EAEVAQSPRYKITEKSQAVAFWCDPISGHATLYWYRQILGQGPELLVQFQDESVVDDSQLPKDRFSAERLKGVDSTLKIQPAELGDSAMYLCASSKNDIPGELFFGEGSRLTVL.

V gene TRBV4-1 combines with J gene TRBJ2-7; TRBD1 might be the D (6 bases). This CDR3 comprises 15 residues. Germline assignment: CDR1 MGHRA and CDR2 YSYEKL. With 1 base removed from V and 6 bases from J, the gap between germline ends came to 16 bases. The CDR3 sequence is CASSQGGRRGSEQYF. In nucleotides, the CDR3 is TGCGCCAGCAGCCAAGGGGGGCGAAGAGGTTCCGAGCAGTACTTC.

In nucleotides, the CDR3 is TGTGCCAACAGTGGCAGGCACAAAGAGACCCAGTACTTC. This translates into CANSGRHKETQYF. The gene calls are TRBV7-6 and TRBJ2-5; D unresolved. Trimming left V 10 bases short and J 3 bases short, with 15 bases between. The CDR3 is made up of 13 amino acids. CDR1 SGHVS and CDR2 FNYEAQ come from the germline V gene.

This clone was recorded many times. CDR3 residues: CASLLGGYTEAFF. In DNA form, the CDR3 reads TGCGCCAGCCTCCTCGGAGGGTACACTGAAGCTTTCTTT. The rearrangement joins TRBV10-2 to TRBJ1-1; no clear D gene. V dropped 8 bases and J dropped 3 bases, with 13 bases sitting between them. The CDR3 spans 13 residues. Per germline, CDR1 WSHSY and CDR2 SAAADI.

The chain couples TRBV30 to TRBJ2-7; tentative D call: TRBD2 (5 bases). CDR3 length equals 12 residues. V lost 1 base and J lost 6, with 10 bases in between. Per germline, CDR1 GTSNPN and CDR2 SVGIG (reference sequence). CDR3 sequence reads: CAWSAGTSEQYF. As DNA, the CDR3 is TGTGCCTGGAGTGCCGGAACTAGCGAGCAGTACTTC.

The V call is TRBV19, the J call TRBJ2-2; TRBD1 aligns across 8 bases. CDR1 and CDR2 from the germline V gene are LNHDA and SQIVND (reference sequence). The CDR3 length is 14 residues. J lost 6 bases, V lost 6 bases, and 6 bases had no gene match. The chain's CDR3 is CASRGQVVPGELFF. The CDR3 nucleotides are TGTGCCAGTAGGGGACAGGTGGTCCCCGGGGAGCTGTTTTTT.